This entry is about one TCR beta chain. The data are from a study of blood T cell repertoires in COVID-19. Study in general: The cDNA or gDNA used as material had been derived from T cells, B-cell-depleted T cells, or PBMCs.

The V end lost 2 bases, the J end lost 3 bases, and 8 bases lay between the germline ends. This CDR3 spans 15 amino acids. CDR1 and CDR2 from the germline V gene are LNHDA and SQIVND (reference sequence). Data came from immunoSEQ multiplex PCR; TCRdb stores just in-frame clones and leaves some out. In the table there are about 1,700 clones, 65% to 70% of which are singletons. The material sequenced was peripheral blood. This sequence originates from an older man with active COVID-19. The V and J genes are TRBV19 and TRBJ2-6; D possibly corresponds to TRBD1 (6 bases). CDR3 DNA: TGTGCCAGTAGTATAAAGGGGGTTGGGGCCAACGTCCTGACTTTC. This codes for CASSIKGVGANVLTF.